This T cell receptor beta chain was documented in a study of resident and recirculating memory T cells in vitiligo. About the research overall: Genomic DNA was extracted from whole homogenized samples, with no cell sorting.

Sequencing used immunoSEQ multiplex PCR; TCRdb keeps in-frame clones, though not all of them. This table holds 75,000 to 95,000 clones, about 90% found once. Findings and limits, study-wide: TCR sequences were not conserved across biopsy sites or patients.

No change in lesions over the prior 6 months defined stable disease. As concerns this clone: Antigen specificity is unknown.

V lost 4 bases and J lost 0, with 11 bases in between. Germline CDR1 reads SGHRS; CDR2 reads YFSETQ. There are 15 residues in the CDR3. Sequenced: blood. This sequence joins TRBV5-1 and TRBJ1-5; D is perhaps TRBD1 (5 bases). The receptor was isolated from a male donor with vitiligo. This CDR3 is CASSPRGDSNQPQHF. The CDR3 nucleotides are TGCGCCAGCAGCCCGCGGGGGGATAGCAATCAGCCCCAGCATTTT.